Below are 11 T cell receptor beta chains sequenced from a single sample in a study of blood T cell repertoires in COVID-19. Sequencing used immunoSEQ multiplex PCR; TCRdb keeps in-frame clones, though not all of them. The sample gives fewer than 250,000 clones, approximately 81% of which show up once; around 10% is in the top ten. The source material was PBMCs or T cells enriched from blood (not recorded which). The source is a woman aged 45-60 years with acute COVID-19.

V gene TRBV5-6 combines with J gene TRBJ1-3; D is unclear. Germline V lookup: CDR1 SGHDT, CDR2 YYEEEE. Trimming left V 1 base short and J 11 bases short, with 16 bases between. The CDR3 consists of 14 residues. DNA for the CDR3: TGTGCCAGCAGCTTGCTCCAGGCGTCCGACCCCATATATTTT. It encodes CASSLLQASDPIYF. Variable domain in full (rest from reference TRBV5-6 and TRBJ1-3): DAGVTQSPTHLIKTRGQQVTLRCSPKSGHDTVSWYQQALGQGPQFIFQYYEEEERQRGNFPDRFSGHQFPNYSSELNVNALLLGDSALYLCASSLLQASDPIYFGEGSWLTVV.

The CDR3 nucleotides read TGTGCCAGCAGCCACCCCAACCTAGGATACACTGAAGCTTTCTTT. Its protein product is CASSHPNLGYTEAFF. The rearrangement uses TRBV5-6 and TRBJ1-1; D not resolved. Trimming removed 4 bases at V and 3 bases at J, with 16 bases between. Germline V gene sequence: CDR1 SGHDT, CDR2 YYEEEE. CDR3 length: 15 residues.

This chain uses TRBV19 with TRBJ2-3; 11 bases are shared with TRBD1. J lost 0 bases, V lost 9 bases, and 11 bases had no gene match. This CDR3 contains 17 residues. CDR1 LNHDA and CDR2 SQIVND come from the germline V gene (reference sequence). The CDR3 nucleotides are TGTGCCAGCACAAGGACAGGGGGCTCCACTAGCACAGATACGCAGTATTTT. Its protein is CASTRTGGSTSTDTQYF. Full variable domain (outside the CDR3, taken from reference TRBV19 and TRBJ2-3): DGGITQSPKYLFRKEGQNVTLSCEQNLNHDAMYWYRQDPGQGLRLIYYSQIVNDFQKGDIAEGYSVSREKKESFPLTVTSAQKNPTAFYLCASTRTGGSTSTDTQYFGPGTRLTVL.

In its sample, this clone was seen once. V and J are TRBV28 and TRBJ2-2, with a weak D call TRBD1 (6 bases). The germline gives CDR1 MDHEN, CDR2 SYDVKM. The CDR3 has 14 amino acids. Trimming removed 8 bases at V and 4 bases at J, with 14 bases between. In DNA, the CDR3 is TGTGCCAGCCATAAATCAGGGGTCACCGGGGAGCTGTTTTTT. It yields the protein CASHKSGVTGELFF.

The rearrangement uses TRBV28 and TRBJ2-4; 10 bases line up with TRBD2. This CDR3 comprises 16 residues. Germline V gene lookup returns CDR1 MDHEN and CDR2 SYDVKM. With 8 bases clipped from V and 8 bases from J, the junction kept 15 bases outside the gene matches. CDR3 nucleotide sequence: TGTGCCAGCTTCTCCCCCCGGCTAGCGGGAGTTGACATTCAGTACTTC. Translation gives CASFSPRLAGVDIQYF. The full variable domain, in which reference TRBV28 and TRBJ2-4 provide the parts outside the CDR3, is DVKVTQSSRYLVKRTGEKVFLECVQDMDHENMFWYRQDPGLGLRLIYFSYDVKMKEKGDIPEGYSVSREKKERFSLILESASTNQTSMYLCASFSPRLAGVDIQYFGAGTRLSVL.

The chain couples TRBV14 to TRBJ2-1, with 11 bases identical to TRBD1. After removal of 6 bases from V and 1 base from J, the junction contained 17 bases not matched to a gene. Germline assignment: CDR1 SGHDN and CDR2 FVKESK. The CDR3 loop spans 20 amino acids. The CDR3: CASSPLPGQGGLGSYNEQFF. CDR3 DNA sequence: TGTGCCAGCAGTCCGCTCCCGGGACAGGGGGGATTAGGGTCCTACAATGAGCAGTTCTTC.

This clone has just one count. The gene calls are TRBV19 and TRBJ2-5; D perhaps matches TRBD1 (6 bases). Germline lookup yields CDR1 LNHDA and CDR2 SQIVND (reference sequence). With 1 base removed from V and 4 bases from J, the gap between germline ends came to 10 bases. CDR3 length: 14 residues. CDR3 loop: CASSIVTGIETQYF. In DNA form, the CDR3 reads TGTGCCAGTAGTATAGTAACAGGGATAGAGACCCAGTACTTC.

V is TRBV11-2 and J is TRBJ2-1; 10 nucleotides align to TRBD2. Per the germline V gene, CDR1 is SGHAT and CDR2 is FQNNGV. The CDR3 runs to 19 residues. With 4 bases clipped from V and 4 bases from J, the junction kept 16 bases outside the gene matches. CDR3 in DNA: TGTGCCAGCAGCTCCCGTGGCCTAGCGGGAGTACTCGTATACAATGAGCAGTTCTTC. Translated, it gives CASSSRGLAGVLVYNEQFF.

This clone was counted a few times. The chain uses TRBV28 and TRBJ2-7; D is unclear. V was clipped by 7 bases and J by 3 bases, with 13 bases between them. The length of the CDR3 is 13 residues. Germline assignment: CDR1 MDHEN and CDR2 SYDVKM. The CDR3 DNA is TGTGCCAGCACAGGTTTTTCCTTCTACGAGCAGTACTTC. Amino acid sequence: CASTGFSFYEQYF.

This clone was seen just once. The chain combines TRBV5-1 with TRBJ2-4; perhaps TRBD2 as D (5 bases). V gave up 1 base and J gave up 0 bases, with 11 bases separating them. Germline V gives CDR1 SGHRS, CDR2 YFSETQ. The CDR3 length is 16 residues. CDR3 in amino acids: CASSLRSGLAKNIQYF. The CDR3 nucleotides read TGCGCCAGCAGCTTGAGGAGCGGATTAGCCAAAAACATTCAGTACTTC.

This chain joins TRBV7-9 and TRBJ2-3; D gene ambiguous. Germline CDR1 reads SEHNR; CDR2 reads FQNEAQ (reference sequence). CDR3 size: 12 residues. With 5 bases removed from V and 0 bases from J, the gap between germline ends came to 3 bases. CDR3 sequence reads: CASSLSTDTQYF. CDR3 bases: TGTGCCAGCAGCCTGAGCACAGATACGCAGTATTTT. Looking up the rest from reference TRBV7-9 and TRBJ2-3 gives the full variable domain: DTGVSQNPRHKITKRGQNVTFRCDPISEHNRLYWYRQTLGQGPEFLTYFQNEAQLEKSRLLSDRFSAERPKGSFSTLEIQRTEQGDSAMYLCASSLSTDTQYFGPGTRLTVL.